One sample yielded the 25 T cell receptor beta chains listed below, sequenced in a study of neurological immune-mediated disorders. TCRdb analysed the 5' RACE reads with MiXCR anew, one entry per CDR3 protein. The data hold roughly 74,000 distinct CDR3 sequences, with less than 5.5% observed a single time. Sequencing was done on a sample of PBMCs. The origin of the receptors is a man aged 18-30 years with multiple sclerosis.

The table lists this clonotype with a few counts. The V and J genes are TRBV20-1 and TRBJ2-7, with 12 bases matching TRBD2. The CDR3 extends over 14 amino acids. Germline V lookup: CDR1 DFQATT, CDR2 SNEGSKA (reference sequence). The V and J ends lost 3 bases and 3 bases, in that order; junction bases with no gene match: 3. CDR3 nucleotides: TGCAGTGCTAGTACGACTAGCGGGAGCTACGAGCAGTACTTC. Amino acid sequence: CSASTTSGSYEQYF.

This clonotype was seen a handful of times. V is TRBV18 and J is TRBJ1-2, with D hard to call. Trimming took off 0 bases at V and 4 bases at J, with 6 bases between the two ends. Germline loops: CDR1 KGHSH, CDR2 LQKENI. The CDR3 sequence is 13 residues long. This chain's CDR3 is CASSPPGAYGYTF. The CDR3 nucleotides are TGTGCCAGCTCACCACCAGGAGCCTATGGCTACACCTTC.

A remark on this clonotype: This sequence may be a read error, since a much larger clone differs from it by one base. The chain links TRBV30 to TRBJ2-1; 8 nucleotides align to TRBD1. The CDR3 runs to 12 residues. Germline lookup yields CDR1 GTSNPN and CDR2 SVGIG (reference sequence). The trim removed 3 bases at V and 10 bases at J, leaving 5 bases unmatched. DNA of the CDR3: TGTGCCTGGAGCAATACAGGGGGGGAGCAGTTCTTC. It specifies CAWSNTGGEQFF.

This clonotype was counted at least ten times. The chain couples TRBV4-3 to TRBJ2-1; D gene unclear. The length of the CDR3 is 11 residues. Per the germline V gene, CDR1 is LGHNA and CDR2 is YSLEER. Trimming shortened V by 8 bases and J by 4 bases, and 6 bases separated the two germline ends. The CDR3 spells CASGFYNEQFF. The DNA for the CDR3 is TGCGCCAGCGGTTTTTACAATGAGCAGTTCTTC.

This rearrangement joins TRBV5-1 to TRBJ2-1, with D possibly TRBD1 on 6 matching bases. The CDR3 covers 14 residues. The V gene lost 0 bases and the J gene lost 6 bases, with 10 bases spanning the gap. Germline loops: CDR1 SGHRS, CDR2 YFSETQ. Here the CDR3 reads CASSLGDTGNEQFF. The CDR3 bases are TGCGCCAGCAGCTTGGGGGACACCGGCAATGAGCAGTTCTTC.

This clonotype was recorded at least ten times. This chain links TRBV27 with TRBJ2-2; 7 nucleotides match TRBD2. Trimming at V came to 6 bases and at J to 5 bases, leaving 9 bases not matched to a gene. In germline, CDR1 is MNHEY, CDR2 SMNVEV (reference sequence). The CDR3 runs to 15 residues. The CDR3 coding sequence is TGTGCCAGCAGCACCGGGGCGGGGGAAACCGGGGAGCTGTTTTTT. Translation gives CASSTGAGETGELFF.

This clonotype has ten or more counts. V is TRBV5-1 and J is TRBJ1-2; 9 positions agree with TRBD1. V shed 1 base and J 6 bases; nucleotides not matched to a gene: 10. CDR3 length: 16 amino acids. Per germline, CDR1 SGHRS and CDR2 YFSETQ. Written as DNA, the CDR3 is TGCGCCAGCAGCTTGAGACCGGGACAGGGTATCCATGGCTACACCTTC. It is translated as CASSLRPGQGIHGYTF.

This clonotype was found many times. This chain links TRBV20-1 with TRBJ1-2; D gene unclear. CDR1 DFQATT and CDR2 SNEGSKA come from the germline V gene (reference sequence). Trimming removed 4 bases from V and 4 bases from J, with 10 bases in between. The CDR3 covers 12 residues. The CDR3 region is CSAIEKSYGYTF. CDR3 nucleotides: TGCAGTGCTATAGAAAAGTCCTATGGCTACACCTTC.

This clonotype was detected ten times or more. At one boundary the junction diverges from the germline segment, which might be a read error. The chain carries TRBV5-1 and TRBJ2-1; TRBD2 matches at 7 bases. The germline V gene has CDR1 SGHRS and CDR2 YFSETQ. This CDR3 has 13 amino acids. The CDR3 sequence: CASSSGRGSSGIF. Written as DNA, the CDR3 is TGCGCCAGCAGCTCGGGCCGCGGGAGCTCAGGGATCTTC.

Of note for this clonotype: One end of the junction varies from germline; a read error may be responsible. The rearrangement links TRBV20-1 to TRBJ1-6; D gene unclear. The CDR3 has 12 amino acids. Germline CDR1 is DFQATT and CDR2 is SNEGSKA (reference sequence). This chain's CDR3 is CSARRASSPLNF. The CDR3, as DNA: TGCAGTGCTAGACGAGCCTCCTCACCCCTCAACTTT.

In its sample, this clonotype was seen many times. V usage is TRBV7-8 and J usage is TRBJ2-1; perhaps TRBD2 as D (6 bases). The V end was cut by 3 bases, the J end by 9 bases, with 15 bases between. The CDR3 is 14 amino acids. Looked up from germline, CDR1 is SGHVS and CDR2 is FQNEAQ. CDR3 sequence reads: CASSLGPAGSEQFF. CDR3 nucleotides: TGTGCCAGCAGCTTGGGCCCTGCGGGGAGTGAGCAGTTCTTC.

There are many counts of this clonotype. This chain joins TRBV20-1 and TRBJ2-7; D not resolved. The CDR3 has 11 residues. Per germline, CDR1 DFQATT and CDR2 SNEGSKA (reference sequence). V dropped 4 bases and J dropped 7 bases, with 11 bases sitting between them. The CDR3 spells CSATRLEEQYF. The CDR3 DNA is TGCAGTGCTACCCGCTTGGAAGAGCAGTACTTC.

In its sample, this clonotype was seen many times. This chain joins TRBV20-1 and TRBJ2-2; unclear D gene. The CDR3 loop spans 14 amino acids. The V gene's germline CDR1 is DFQATT and CDR2 SNEGSKA (reference sequence). With 1 base removed from V and 6 bases from J, the gap between germline ends came to 12 bases. The chain's CDR3 is CSARGSSKPGELFF. DNA for the CDR3: TGCAGTGCTAGAGGGAGTTCAAAACCCGGGGAGCTGTTTTTT.

This clonotype was observed many times. V is TRBV20-1 and J is TRBJ2-1; D possibly corresponds to TRBD2 (5 bases). The length of the CDR3 is 15 residues. V was pared by 5 bases and J by 7 bases, with 21 bases between. Germline loops: CDR1 DFQATT, CDR2 SNEGSKA (reference sequence). The CDR3 is CSAPLLAPASNEQFF. DNA of the CDR3: TGCAGTGCTCCCCTCCTAGCACCTGCCTCGAATGAGCAGTTCTTC.

This clonotype appeared many times. V and J are TRBV29-1 and TRBJ2-7; 9 positions match TRBD2. The CDR3 loop spans 13 amino acids. The germline V gene encodes CDR1 SQVTM and CDR2 ANQGSEA. Trimming took 4 bases from V and 2 from J; bases not matched to a gene: 3. CDR3 sequence reads: CSVAGLATYEQYF. CDR3 sequence (DNA): TGCAGCGTTGCGGGACTAGCCACCTACGAGCAGTACTTC.

About this clonotype: At one end the junction does not follow the germline gene, possibly because of a read error. CDR3 nucleotide sequence: TGCGCCAGCAGCCCAAGAATTGATTCACCCCTCAACTTT. This codes for CASSPRIDSPLNF. The chain joins TRBV5-1 to TRBJ1-6, with D hard to call. Germline assignment: CDR1 SGHRS and CDR2 YFSETQ. The CDR3 has 13 residues.

This clonotype has only a few counts. A much bigger clone sits one base away, suggesting this may be a read error. The CDR3 end shows no conserved phenylalanine or tryptophan, and so a read error is likely. The V call is TRBV20-1, the J call TRBJ2-7; no reliable D call. This CDR3 is built from 11 residues. Germline loops: CDR1 DFQATT, CDR2 SNEGSKA (reference sequence). Trimming cost V 3 bases and J 2 bases, with 5 bases left between them. The DNA of the CDR3 is TGCAGTGCTAGTGGCCCCTACGAGCAGTACATC. It codes for CSASGPYEQYI.

In this sample, this clonotype turned up many times. This chain connects TRBV6-4 to TRBJ2-2; no clear D. The CDR3 is made up of 14 amino acids. In germline, CDR1 is MRHNA, CDR2 SNTAGT. V was cut by 7 bases and J by 4 bases, with 13 bases left in between. CDR3: CASTASPGTGELFF. The DNA of the CDR3 is TGTGCCAGCACCGCAAGTCCGGGCACCGGGGAGCTGTTTTTT.

This clonotype showed up many times. The chain combines TRBV6-4 with TRBJ2-3, with TRBD2 matching over 8 bases. V was clipped by 3 bases and J by 5 bases; unmatched bases: 4. The length of the CDR3 is 14 residues. CDR1 MRHNA and CDR2 SNTAGT come from the germline V gene. The CDR3 here is CASSEGAGGDTQYF. In nucleotides, the CDR3 is TGTGCCAGCAGTGAGGGGGCGGGAGGAGATACGCAGTATTTT.

This clonotype was counted many times. The gene calls are TRBV15 and TRBJ2-1, with D tentatively TRBD1 (6 bases). V lost 5 bases and J lost 2, with 19 bases in between. This CDR3 region has 17 residues. Germline CDR1 LNHNV, CDR2 YYDKDF (reference sequence). This CDR3 reads CATSPDRGRGPYNEQFF. CDR3 in DNA: TGTGCCACCAGCCCTGACCGCGGCAGGGGACCCTACAATGAGCAGTTCTTC.

This clonotype was counted ten times or more. The V and J genes are TRBV4-2 and TRBJ2-7; 11 bases match TRBD1. The CDR3 runs 14 residues. In germline, CDR1 is LGHNA, CDR2 YNFKEQ. V was clipped by 1 base and J by 6 bases; unmatched bases: 2. The CDR3 protein is CASSQGDRGGEQYF. CDR3 nucleotides: TGTGCCAGCAGCCAAGGGGACAGGGGGGGCGAGCAGTACTTC.

This clonotype was observed many times. CDR3 bases: TGCAGTGCTAGGGCAAGAGGTACTAGCACAGATACGCAGTATTTT. It codes for CSARARGTSTDTQYF. The V and J genes are TRBV20-1 and TRBJ2-3; D is unclear. CDR1 is DFQATT and CDR2 is SNEGSKA in the germline V gene (reference sequence). Trimming stripped 3 bases from V and 0 bases from J, with 13 bases between. CDR3 length: 15 amino acids.

This clonotype was picked up many times. The chain combines TRBV3-1 with TRBJ1-1; the D gene is possibly TRBD1 (5 bases). The CDR3 extends over 14 amino acids. The germline V gene has CDR1 LGHDT and CDR2 YNNKEL (reference sequence). V lost 3 bases and J lost 1, with 9 bases in between. CDR3 sequence reads: CASSHGTWNTEAFF. The CDR3 nucleotides are TGTGCCAGCAGCCACGGGACTTGGAACACTGAAGCTTTCTTT.

Ten or more counts support this clonotype. The CDR3: CASSLAGGGDTQYF. CDR3 nucleotides: TGTGCCAGCAGCTTAGCGGGGGGTGGAGATACGCAGTATTTT. This rearrangement joins TRBV11-2 to TRBJ2-3; 7 bases map to TRBD2. The CDR3 spans 14 residues. Germline CDR1 reads SGHAT; CDR2 reads FQNNGV. J lost 5 bases, V lost 1 base, and 3 bases had no gene match.

This clonotype was detected many times. The rearrangement links TRBV7-8 to TRBJ2-7; TRBD1 agrees at 9 bases. Germline-derived CDR1 and CDR2 are SGHVS and FQNEAQ. The ends lost 4 bases at V and 5 bases at J; junction bases unmatched: 12. CDR3 length: 16 residues. The CDR3 spells CASSYNPGTGINEQYF. The CDR3 coding sequence is TGTGCCAGCAGCTACAACCCCGGGACAGGGATCAACGAGCAGTACTTC.